The 6 T cell receptor beta chains below were found in one sample sequenced in a study of T cell changes during pregnancy in multiple sclerosis. Measured with immunoSEQ multiplex PCR; TCRdb has only the in-frame clones, and not every one. The sample includes some 61,000 clones, around 90% of them seen just once. This material consisted of peripheral blood, taken in the second trimester of pregnancy. These TCRs come from a female donor with multiple sclerosis, enrolled in a pregnancy study.

This rearrangement joins TRBV2 to TRBJ1-2; D perhaps matches TRBD1 (6 bases). V lost 6 bases and J 8 bases, leaving 7 bases between the germline ends. The CDR3 loop spans 10 amino acids. Germline CDR1 SNHLY, CDR2 FYNNEI. Here the CDR3 DNA reads TGTGCCAGCAGCGGACAGGGCTACACCTTC. This encodes CASSGQGYTF.

This clone was picked up one time. J is TRBJ1-2 and V is TRBV5-6; D is uncertain. The V end lost 1 base, the J end lost 7 bases, and 8 bases lay between the germline ends. This CDR3 has 12 residues. In germline, CDR1 is SGHDT, CDR2 YYEEEE. The chain's CDR3 is CASSLLSVGYTF. The CDR3 DNA reads TGTGCCAGCAGCTTGCTGTCAGTTGGCTACACCTTC.

This clone was recorded only once. V gene TRBV9 combines with J gene TRBJ1-3; D call uncertain. This CDR3 spans 13 amino acids. The germline V gene has CDR1 SGDLS and CDR2 YYNGEE. The germline V and J ends were trimmed by 3 bases and 8 bases, with 12 bases remaining between them. The CDR3 reads CASSARSGDTIYF. CDR3 in DNA: TGTGCCAGCAGCGCTAGGTCCGGTGACACCATATATTTT.

This clone has more than one count but fewer than ten. The chain has TRBV5-4 and TRBJ2-1; D possibly corresponds to TRBD2 (6 bases). V gave up 4 bases and J gave up 4 bases, with 15 bases separating them. This CDR3 has 15 residues. Germline loops: CDR1 SGHNT, CDR2 YYREEE (reference sequence). The CDR3 DNA follows: TGTGCCAGCAGCCAAAATACCGGGACTTACAATGAGCAGTTCTTC. Residues: CASSQNTGTYNEQFF.

The rearrangement links TRBV7-8 to TRBJ2-1; D might be TRBD2 (6 bases). This CDR3 has 14 residues. CDR1 is SGHVS, CDR2 FQNEAQ, per germline. V lost 4 bases and J lost 15, with 22 bases in between. The CDR3 nucleotides are TGTGCCAGCAGCTCGGCGGGACGAGACAGCAATGGGTTCTTC. Translated: CASSSAGRDSNGFF.

This chain joins TRBV7-3 and TRBJ2-5; D uncertain. The CDR3 runs 13 residues. Trimming left V 2 bases short and J 4 bases short, with 8 bases between. Germline CDR1 and CDR2: SGHTA and FQGTGA. This CDR3 reads CASSLRTRETQYF. In DNA form, the CDR3 reads TGTGCCAGCAGCTTACGTACTCGAGAGACCCAGTACTTC.